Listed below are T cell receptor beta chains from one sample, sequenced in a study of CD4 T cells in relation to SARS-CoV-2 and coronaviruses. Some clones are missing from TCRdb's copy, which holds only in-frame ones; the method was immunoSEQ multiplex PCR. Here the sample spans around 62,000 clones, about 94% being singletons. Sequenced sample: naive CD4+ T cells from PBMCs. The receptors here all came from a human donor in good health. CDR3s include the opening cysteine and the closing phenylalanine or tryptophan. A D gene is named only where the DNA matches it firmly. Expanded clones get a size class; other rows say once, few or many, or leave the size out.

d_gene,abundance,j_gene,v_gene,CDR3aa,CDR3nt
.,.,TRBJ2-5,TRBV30,CAWSQGNQETQYF,TGTGCCTGGAGCCAGGGGAACCAAGAGACCCAGTACTTC
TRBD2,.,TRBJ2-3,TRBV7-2,CASGTSAKDTQYF,TGTGCCAGCGGGACTAGCGCTAAAGATACGCAGTATTTT
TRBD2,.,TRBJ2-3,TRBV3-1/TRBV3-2,CASGGEAQYF,TGTGCCAGCGGGGGGGAGGCGCAGTATTTT
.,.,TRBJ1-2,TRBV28,CASSRGTGMGYGYTF,TGTGCCAGCAGCCGTGGAACAGGGATGGGGTATGGCTACACCTTC
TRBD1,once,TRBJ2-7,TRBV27,CASSPRGTGGYEQYF,TGTGCCAGCAGCCCCCGGGGGACAGGGGGATACGAGCAGTACTTC
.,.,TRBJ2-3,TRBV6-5,CASRSRGEGLDTQYF,TGTGCCAGCAGATCAAGGGGGGAAGGTTTGGATACGCAGTATTTT
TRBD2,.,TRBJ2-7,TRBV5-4,CASSLSGSSYEQYF,TGTGCCAGCAGCTTGAGCGGGAGTTCTTACGAGCAGTACTTC
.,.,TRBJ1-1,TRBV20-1,CSASSAFF,TGCAGTGCTAGTTCAGCTTTCTTT
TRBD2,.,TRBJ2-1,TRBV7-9,CASSLEVGLAVYNEQFF,TGTGCCAGCAGCTTAGAAGTGGGACTAGCGGTCTACAATGAGCAGTTCTTC
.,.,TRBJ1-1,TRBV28,CASSLTARTPNTEAFF,TGTGCCAGCAGTCTTACGGCTAGGACCCCGAACACTGAAGCTTTCTTT
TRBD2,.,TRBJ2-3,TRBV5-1,CASSWGPSGGASTDTQYF,TGCGCCAGCAGCTGGGGCCCTAGCGGGGGTGCCAGCACAGATACGCAGTATTTT
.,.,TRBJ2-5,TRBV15,CATSRDPGVQETQYF,TGTGCCACCAGCAGAGATCCCGGCGTACAAGAGACCCAGTACTTC
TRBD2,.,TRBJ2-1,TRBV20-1,CSASSLAGDNEQFF,TGCAGTGCTAGTTCACTAGCGGGGGACAATGAGCAGTTCTTC
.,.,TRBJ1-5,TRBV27,CASSRGEKYQPQHF,TGTGCCAGCAGTCGGGGAGAAAAATATCAGCCCCAGCATTTT
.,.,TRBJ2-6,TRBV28,CASSLLGVSGANVLTF,TGTGCCAGCAGTTTATTGGGAGTCTCTGGGGCCAACGTCCTGACTTTC
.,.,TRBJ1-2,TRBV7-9,CASSLAGGGYGYTF,TGTGCCAGCAGCTTAGCAGGGGGAGGCTATGGCTACACCTTC
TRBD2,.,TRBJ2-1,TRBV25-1,CASSEWTSGQEQFF,TGTGCCAGCAGTGAATGGACTAGCGGTCAAGAGCAGTTCTTC
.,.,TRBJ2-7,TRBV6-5,CASSYSGNAYEQYF,TGTGCCAGCAGTTACAGTGGGAACGCCTACGAGCAGTACTTC
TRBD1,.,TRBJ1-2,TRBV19,CASRTRQGFGGYTF,TGTGCCAGTAGAACACGACAGGGATTTGGTGGCTACACCTTC
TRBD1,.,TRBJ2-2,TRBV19,CASSLGQGNAGELFF,TGTGCCAGTAGTCTTGGACAGGGGAACGCCGGGGAGCTGTTTTTT